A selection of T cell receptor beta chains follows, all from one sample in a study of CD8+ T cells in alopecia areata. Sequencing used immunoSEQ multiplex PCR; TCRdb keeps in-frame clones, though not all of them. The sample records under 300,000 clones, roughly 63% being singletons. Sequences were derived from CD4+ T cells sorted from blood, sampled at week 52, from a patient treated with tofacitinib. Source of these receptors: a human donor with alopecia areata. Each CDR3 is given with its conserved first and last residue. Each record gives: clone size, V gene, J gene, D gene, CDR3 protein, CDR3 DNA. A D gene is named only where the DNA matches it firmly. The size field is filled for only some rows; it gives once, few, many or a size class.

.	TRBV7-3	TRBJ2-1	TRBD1	CASSGGRTGDSYNEQFF	TGTGCCAGCAGCGGAGGACGCACAGGGGACTCCTACAATGAGCAGTTCTTC
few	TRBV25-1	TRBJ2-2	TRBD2	CASSAPGLATGELFF	TGTGCCAGCAGTGCGCCGGGACTAGCTACCGGGGAGCTGTTTTTT
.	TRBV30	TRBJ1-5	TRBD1	CTWSEGTGGQPQHF	TGTACCTGGAGTGAGGGGACAGGGGGCCAGCCCCAGCATTTT
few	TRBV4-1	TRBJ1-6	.	CASSLTGPSPLHF	TGCGCCAGCAGCCTTACAGGTCCTTCACCCCTCCACTTT
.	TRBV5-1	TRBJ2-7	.	CASSFSPGRVSYEQYF	TGCGCCAGCAGCTTTTCTCCCGGCAGGGTATCCTACGAGCAGTACTTC
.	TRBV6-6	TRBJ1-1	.	CASSSTGNTEAFF	TGTGCCAGCAGTTCGACAGGGAACACTGAAGCTTTCTTT
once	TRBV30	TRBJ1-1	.	CAWIGHTEAFF	TGTGCCTGGATAGGCCACACTGAAGCTTTCTTT
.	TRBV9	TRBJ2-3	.	CASSRGSTDTQYF	TGTGCCAGCAGCCGGGGAAGCACAGATACGCAGTATTTT
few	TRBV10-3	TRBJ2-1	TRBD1	CAISESTGNDEQFF	TGTGCCATCAGTGAGTCGACAGGGAACGATGAGCAGTTCTTC
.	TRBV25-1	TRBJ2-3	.	CASSTLADTQYF	TGTGCCAGCAGTACACTGGCAGATACGCAGTATTTT
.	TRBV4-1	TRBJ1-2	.	CASSQDGGIYGYTF	TGCGCCAGCAGCCAAGATGGAGGCATCTATGGCTACACCTTC
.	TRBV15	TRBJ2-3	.	CATSRGRGSTDTQYF	TGTGCCACCAGCAGAGGGAGGGGGAGCACAGATACGCAGTATTTT
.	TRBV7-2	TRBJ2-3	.	CASSFGARRSTDTQYF	TGTGCCAGCAGCTTCGGCGCCAGACGCAGCACAGATACGCAGTATTTT
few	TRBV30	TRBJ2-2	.	CAWSGKGIGELFF	TGTGCCTGGAGTGGAAAAGGGATCGGGGAGCTGTTTTTT
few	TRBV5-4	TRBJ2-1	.	CASSFEGGRYNEQFF	TGTGCCAGCAGCTTTGAGGGGGGCCGCTACAATGAGCAGTTCTTC
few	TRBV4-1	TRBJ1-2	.	CASSQDPANYGYTF	TGCGCCAGCAGCCAAGATCCAGCTAACTATGGCTACACCTTC
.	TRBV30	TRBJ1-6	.	CAWSVYENSPLHF	TGTGCCTGGAGTGTATACGAGAATTCACCCCTCCACTTT
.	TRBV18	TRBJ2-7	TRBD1	CASSPRTGDYEQYF	TGTGCCAGCTCTCCCCGAACAGGGGACTACGAGCAGTACTTC
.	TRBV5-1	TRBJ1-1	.	CASSLGPGGTEAFF	TGCGCCAGCAGCTTGGGCCCGGGCGGCACTGAAGCTTTCTTT
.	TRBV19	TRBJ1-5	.	CASGALGQPQHF	TGTGCCAGCGGGGCCCTCGGTCAGCCCCAGCATTTT
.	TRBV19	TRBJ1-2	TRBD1	CASSTTGGRSYGYTF	TGTGCCAGTAGTACGACAGGGGGTCGGAGCTATGGCTACACCTTC
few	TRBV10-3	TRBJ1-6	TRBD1	CAISEPGTGVSPLHF	TGTGCCATCAGTGAGCCCGGGACAGGGGTTTCACCCCTCCACTTT
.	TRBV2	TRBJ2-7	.	CASKQGLSYEQYF	TGTGCCAGCAAGCAGGGGCTCTCCTACGAGCAGTACTTC
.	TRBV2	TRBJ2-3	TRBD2	CASSRLAGGQDTQYF	TGTGCCAGCAGCCGTCTAGCGGGGGGGCAGGATACGCAGTATTTT
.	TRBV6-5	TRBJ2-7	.	CASSYSSSSRSYEQYF	TGTGCCAGCAGTTATTCCTCATCCAGTCGTTCCTACGAGCAGTACTTC
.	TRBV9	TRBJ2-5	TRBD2	CASSSGGLGETQYF	TGTGCCAGCAGCTCCGGGGGGTTAGGAGAGACCCAGTACTTC
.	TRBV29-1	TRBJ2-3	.	CSVRLRTDTQYF	TGCAGCGTTCGGCTTCGCACAGATACGCAGTATTTT
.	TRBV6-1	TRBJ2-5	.	CASSAEGNLAQYF	TGTGCCAGCAGTGCAGAAGGAAATTTGGCCCAGTACTTC
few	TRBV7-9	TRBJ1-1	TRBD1	CASSYPGGGIAEAFF	TGTGCCAGCAGCTACCCAGGGGGTGGAATCGCTGAAGCTTTCTTT
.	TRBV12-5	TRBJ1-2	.	CASGLGHWGYTF	TGTGCTAGTGGTTTGGGTCACTGGGGCTACACCTTC
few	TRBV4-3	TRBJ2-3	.	CASSQDPLTDTQYF	TGCGCCAGCAGCCAAGATCCTCTCACAGATACGCAGTATTTT
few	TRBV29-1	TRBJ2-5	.	CSASLAGFQETQYF	TGCAGCGCCTCCCTGGCGGGGTTTCAAGAGACCCAGTACTTC
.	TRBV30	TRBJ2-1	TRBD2	CAWTQLAGYNEQFF	TGTGCCTGGACTCAACTAGCGGGCTACAATGAGCAGTTCTTC